These 10 T cell receptor beta chains share one sample of origin, sequenced in a study of technical replicates of blood from a few donors. Using immunoSEQ multiplex PCR, the repertoire was profiled, and TCRdb retains in-frame clones only, with some absent. The sample lists more than 65,000 clones; just under 97% were seen once. Source material: T cells isolated from PBMCs. Receptors originate from a human donor in good health.

The chain carries TRBV7-9 and TRBJ1-3; D may be TRBD1 (6 bases). V was trimmed by 4 bases and J by 2 bases, leaving 15 bases between them. The CDR3 sequence is 16 residues long. The V gene's germline CDR1 is SEHNR and CDR2 FQNEAQ (reference sequence). The CDR3 nucleotides read TGTGCCAGCAGCTCCCGGGTGGACAGCGCTGGAAACACCATATATTTT. Encoded protein: CASSSRVDSAGNTIYF.

The chain carries TRBV2 and TRBJ2-2; 7 bases map to TRBD2. This CDR3 has 14 amino acids. Germline values: CDR1 SNHLY, CDR2 FYNNEI. The J segment lost 5 bases and the V segment lost 0 bases, leaving 0 bases of the junction unmatched. The CDR3 sequence: CASSEARGTGELFF. CDR3 nucleotides: TGTGCCAGCAGTGAAGCGCGGGGGACCGGGGAGCTGTTTTTT.

CDR3 nucleotides: TGTGCCAGTAGTAGTAGTTTGGGAGCAGCACAAGAGACCCAGTACTTC. Its protein product is CASSSSLGAAQETQYF. This chain joins TRBV19 and TRBJ2-5; maybe TRBD2 (5 bases). Germline V gene data show CDR1 as LNHDA and CDR2 as SQIVND (reference sequence). V lost 4 bases, J lost 2 bases, and 17 bases lay in between. This CDR3 region has 16 residues.

The chain combines TRBV6-1 with TRBJ2-1; tentatively, D is TRBD1 (5 bases). Trimming removed 0 bases from V and 15 bases from J, with 15 bases in between. In germline, CDR1 is MNHNS, CDR2 SASEGT. CDR3 length: 13 residues. This chain's CDR3 is CASSEAGDLRRFF. The CDR3 coding sequence is TGTGCCAGCAGTGAAGCAGGGGATCTCCGTAGGTTCTTC.

V and J are TRBV27 and TRBJ1-5, with a tentative D call TRBD1 (5 bases). Per germline, CDR1 MNHEY and CDR2 SMNVEV (reference sequence). The CDR3 spans 12 residues. Trimming stripped 6 bases from V and 9 bases from J, with 12 bases between. CDR3 sequence reads: CASSLGGGPQHF. The CDR3 DNA reads as TGTGCCAGCAGCTTGGGGGGTGGGCCCCAGCATTTT.

This chain joins TRBV19 and TRBJ1-5; maybe TRBD1 (6 bases). Germline loops: CDR1 LNHDA, CDR2 SQIVND (reference sequence). Trimming left V 6 bases short and J 0 bases short, with 15 bases between. The CDR3 sequence is 16 residues long. The CDR3: CASRTTGVYSNQPQHF. The CDR3 bases are TGTGCCAGTAGGACGACAGGCGTTTATAGCAATCAGCCCCAGCATTTT. The complete variable domain, with remaining parts taken from reference TRBV19 and TRBJ1-5, reads DGGITQSPKYLFRKEGQNVTLSCEQNLNHDAMYWYRQDPGQGLRLIYYSQIVNDFQKGDIAEGYSVSREKKESFPLTVTSAQKNPTAFYLCASRTTGVYSNQPQHFGDGTRLSIL.

The chain joins TRBV5-1 to TRBJ1-2, with D unresolved. V gave up 5 bases and J gave up 4 bases, with 12 bases separating them. This CDR3 is 13 amino acids long. The germline CDR1 and CDR2 sequences are SGHRS and YFSETQ. The CDR3 nucleotides read TGCGCCAGCAGTTATGCGCTACTCTATGGCTACACCTTC. This encodes CASSYALLYGYTF.

The rearrangement uses TRBV4-1 and TRBJ1-5; D uncertain. The CDR3 is 16 residues long. The germline V gene encodes CDR1 MGHRA and CDR2 YSYEKL. V lost 0 bases to trimming and J lost 7 bases, with 16 bases between them. CDR3 coding DNA: TGCGCCAGCAGCCAAGAAACGGGAGGCTTATGGCAGCCCCAGCATTTT. Amino acid sequence: CASSQETGGLWQPQHF.

The chain has TRBV7-9 and TRBJ2-6; 9 positions agree with TRBD1. The CDR3 covers 19 residues. The germline V gene encodes CDR1 SEHNR and CDR2 FQNEAQ (reference sequence). Trimming took 5 bases from V and 0 from J; bases not matched to a gene: 11. CDR3 DNA sequence: TGTGCCAGCAGCCCCTGGACAGGGGCACTTAACTCTGGGGCCAACGTCCTGACTTTC. This sequence encodes CASSPWTGALNSGANVLTF.

The genes are TRBV4-1 and TRBJ1-4; D is ambiguous. The CDR3 has 15 residues. V shed 1 base and J shed 2 bases, with 8 bases lying between them. Germline values: CDR1 MGHRA, CDR2 YSYEKL. Written as DNA, the CDR3 is TGCGCCAGCAGCCAAGGTCAGTCGACTAATGAAAAACTGTTTTTT. Its protein product is CASSQGQSTNEKLFF.